Below, 28 T cell receptor beta chains from the same sample are listed, as sequenced in a study of siplizumab effects on memory and regulatory T cells (dated by TCRdb to the late 2010s). Libraries were built with the immunoSEQ multiplex PCR assay. TCRdb took this table from immuneACCESS and kept in-frame rearrangements with V and J called. Such tables lack part of the clones; where checked against another copy, unresolved V genes explain under half of the gap, and the rest is unexplained. The sample includes more than 85,000 clones, with about nine tenths observed a single time. The ten biggest clones cover roughly 1.4% of the sample. The source material was CD4+ T cells sorted from blood. These TCRs come from a human donor in good health.

CDR3 DNA: TGTGCCAGCAGTTTAGGGCGCCTAGACACCGGGGAGCTGTTTTTT. It codes for CASSLGRLDTGELFF. The chain carries TRBV28 and TRBJ2-2; D call uncertain. CDR3 length: 15 amino acids. V was trimmed by 2 bases and J by 3 bases, leaving 10 bases between them. Germline loops: CDR1 MDHEN, CDR2 SYDVKM.

The rearrangement links TRBV19 to TRBJ2-3, with no clear D. CDR1 is LNHDA, CDR2 SQIVND, per germline (reference sequence). The CDR3 extends over 15 amino acids. With 1 base removed from V and 2 bases from J, the gap between germline ends came to 10 bases. CDR3 region: CASSIVAADTDTQYF. DNA for the CDR3: TGTGCCAGTAGTATAGTGGCAGCAGACACAGATACGCAGTATTTT.

The rearrangement uses TRBV18 and TRBJ1-2; tentative D call: TRBD1 (6 bases). CDR3 length equals 15 residues. Trimming removed 3 bases from V and 4 bases from J, with 15 bases in between. From germline, CDR1 is KGHSH and CDR2 LQKENI. CDR3 coding DNA: TGTGCCAGCTCACCGGTAACCGGGACACCCTATGGCTACACCTTC. Translated, it gives CASSPVTGTPYGYTF.

V and J are TRBV18 and TRBJ2-7; no clear D. The CDR3 consists of 15 residues. In germline, CDR1 is KGHSH, CDR2 LQKENI. The V gene lost 3 bases and the J gene lost 3 bases, with 15 bases spanning the gap. CDR3 DNA: TGTGCCAGCTCACCCATATTTCGTTGGGACTACGAGCAGTACTTC. Residues: CASSPIFRWDYEQYF.

This clone was observed a single time. J is TRBJ1-2 and V is TRBV6-5; a weak D match, TRBD1 (5 bases). Germline CDR1 and CDR2: MNHEY and SVGAGI. V lost 7 bases, J lost 4 bases, and 7 bases lay in between. This CDR3 is 11 amino acids long. The CDR3 sequence is CASKGFYGYTF. The CDR3 DNA reads as TGTGCCAGCAAGGGGTTCTATGGCTACACCTTC.

The chain carries TRBV9 and TRBJ2-1; D ambiguous. With 4 bases removed from V and 0 bases from J, the gap between germline ends came to 14 bases. The CDR3 loop spans 16 amino acids. The V gene's germline CDR1 is SGDLS and CDR2 YYNGEE. CDR3 amino acids: CASSPVAASSYNEQFF. CDR3 DNA: TGTGCCAGCAGCCCCGTGGCAGCAAGCTCCTACAATGAGCAGTTCTTC.

V gene TRBV5-6 combines with J gene TRBJ1-2; 12 bases map to TRBD1. V was clipped by 2 bases and J by 3 bases; unmatched bases: 8. This CDR3 spans 17 amino acids. Germline V lookup: CDR1 SGHDT, CDR2 YYEEEE. CDR3 coding DNA: TGTGCCAGCAGCTTACCACTGGGACAGGGGGCTCACTATGGCTACACCTTC. This gives the protein CASSLPLGQGAHYGYTF.

The chain is built from TRBV6-6 and TRBJ2-7, with TRBD1 matching 7 bases. The length of the CDR3 is 14 residues. The ends lost 7 bases at V and 2 bases at J; junction bases unmatched: 8. The germline V gene has CDR1 MNHNY and CDR2 SVGAGI (reference sequence). CDR3 region: CASTQTGETYEQYF. For the CDR3, the DNA is TGTGCCAGCACCCAAACAGGGGAGACCTACGAGCAGTACTTC.

The rearrangement links TRBV19 to TRBJ2-2; D is unresolved. There are 17 residues in the CDR3. V gave up 1 base and J gave up 5 bases, with 17 bases separating them. CDR1 and CDR2 (germline): LNHDA, SQIVND (reference sequence). CDR3 amino acids: CASSIVGIEVTTGELFF. DNA for the CDR3: TGTGCCAGTAGTATAGTGGGGATTGAGGTCACGACCGGGGAGCTGTTTTTT.

The J gene is TRBJ2-7, the V gene TRBV2, with D unclear. CDR1 and CDR2 (germline): SNHLY, FYNNEI. Trimming pared 7 bases from V and 5 bases from J, leaving 0 bases between. CDR3 size: 8 residues. This chain's CDR3 is CASNEQYF. The CDR3 DNA is TGTGCCAGCAACGAGCAGTACTTC.

This chain connects TRBV7-9 to TRBJ2-1; 12 bases line up with TRBD2. CDR3 size: 17 residues. The V segment lost 2 bases and the J segment 7 bases; nucleotides outside the gene matches: 9. CDR1 SEHNR and CDR2 FQNEAQ come from the germline V gene (reference sequence). The CDR3 sequence: CASSLRLAGGPMNEQFF. As DNA, the CDR3 is TGTGCCAGCAGCTTACGTCTAGCGGGGGGGCCCATGAATGAGCAGTTCTTC.

The gene calls are TRBV6-5 and TRBJ2-6; D remains unclear. The CDR3 sequence is 14 residues long. With 5 bases removed from V and 2 bases from J, the gap between germline ends came to 7 bases. Germline loops: CDR1 MNHEY, CDR2 SVGAGI. CDR3 in amino acids: CASSTAAGANVLTF. The CDR3 DNA sequence: TGTGCCAGCAGTACCGCGGCTGGGGCCAACGTCCTGACTTTC.

J is TRBJ1-2 and V is TRBV4-2; unclear D gene. V lost 4 bases, J lost 4 bases, and 7 bases lay in between. The CDR3 spans 12 residues. Germline CDR1 and CDR2: LGHNA and YNFKEQ. The CDR3 protein is CASSPWGYGYTF. The CDR3 nucleotides are TGTGCCAGCAGCCCGTGGGGCTATGGCTACACCTTC.

V gene TRBV9 combines with J gene TRBJ2-1; the match to TRBD2 covers 13 bases. The CDR3 length is 19 residues. The germline V gene has CDR1 SGDLS and CDR2 YYNGEE. With V trimmed by 0 bases and J by 2 bases, 8 bases remained unmatched. The DNA for the CDR3 is TGTGCCAGCAGCGTAGCGGGACTAGCGGGATTCGGAACCTACAATGAGCAGTTCTTC. This sequence encodes CASSVAGLAGFGTYNEQFF.

This clone has only a few counts. The V and J genes are TRBV10-2 and TRBJ2-5; perhaps D is TRBD1 or TRBD2 (5 bases each). Between the trimmed V and J ends, which lost 6 bases and 2 bases, there was a span of 16 bases. Germline V CDR1 and CDR2: WSHSY, SAAADI. The CDR3 is 15 residues long. The CDR3 region has the DNA TGCGCCAGCAGACCCGGGACGGGATTTCAAGAGACCCAGTACTTC. Its protein product is CASRPGTGFQETQYF.

J is TRBJ1-1 and V is TRBV6-5; D gene ambiguous. The CDR3 sequence is 15 residues long. The V gene lost 0 bases and the J gene lost 0 bases, with 8 bases spanning the gap. Germline CDR1 is MNHEY and CDR2 is SVGAGI. The CDR3 is CASSYSYNMNTEAFF. The CDR3 DNA sequence: TGTGCCAGCAGTTACTCATACAACATGAACACTGAAGCTTTCTTT.

The chain uses TRBV7-6 and TRBJ1-6, with D uncertain. Germline V gene data show CDR1 as SGHVS and CDR2 as FNYEAQ. V lost 0 bases and J lost 7, with 1 base in between. CDR3 length: 12 amino acids. The DNA for the CDR3 is TGTGCCAGCAGCTTAGCAAATTCACCCCTCCACTTT. Protein: CASSLANSPLHF.

The chain links TRBV5-6 to TRBJ2-5; 10 bases match TRBD1. Germline CDR1 and CDR2: SGHDT and YYEEEE. This CDR3 is 15 amino acids long. Trimming at V came to 0 bases and at J to 4 bases, leaving 3 bases not matched to a gene. CDR3 coding DNA: TGTGCCAGCAGCTTGGGACAGGGGGCAGGAGAGACCCAGTACTTC. Amino acid sequence: CASSLGQGAGETQYF.

This chain links TRBV5-1 with TRBJ2-1, with a possible D match to TRBD1 (5 bases). CDR3 length: 14 residues. Trimming pared 2 bases from V and 5 bases from J, leaving 11 bases between. Germline V gene lookup returns CDR1 SGHRS and CDR2 YFSETQ. This CDR3 reads CASSFTGSDNEQFF. The CDR3 DNA reads TGCGCCAGCAGCTTCACAGGTTCGGACAATGAGCAGTTCTTC.

The V and J genes are TRBV19 and TRBJ1-5; D not certain. V gave up 4 bases and J gave up 5 bases, with 9 bases separating them. This CDR3 region has 13 residues. In germline, CDR1 is LNHDA, CDR2 SQIVND (reference sequence). The CDR3 nucleotides read TGTGCCAGTAGTACGTCCGCTTATCAGCCCCAGCATTTT. Translating gives CASSTSAYQPQHF.

This chain joins TRBV7-3 and TRBJ2-3; TRBD2 matches at 13 bases. CDR3 length: 17 amino acids. The J segment lost 6 bases and the V segment lost 1 base, leaving 7 bases of the junction unmatched. CDR1 is SGHTA, CDR2 FQGTGA, per germline. CDR3 sequence: CASSLKPGLAGIDTQYF. CDR3 coding DNA: TGTGCCAGCAGCTTAAAGCCGGGACTAGCGGGAATCGATACGCAGTATTTT.

The chain recombines TRBV30 with TRBJ2-3; 11 nucleotides align to TRBD2. Trimming removed 8 bases from V and 4 bases from J; junction bases left unmatched: 8. CDR1 GTSNPN and CDR2 SVGIG come from the germline V gene (reference sequence). The CDR3 covers 14 residues. The CDR3 is CAGLLAGVPDTQYF. CDR3 bases: TGTGCCGGTCTACTAGCGGGAGTCCCAGATACGCAGTATTTT.

The chain carries TRBV10-3 and TRBJ2-1; 10 nucleotides align to TRBD2. Per the germline V gene, CDR1 is ENHRY and CDR2 is SYGVKD. V gave up 0 bases and J gave up 6 bases; unmatched junction bases: 5. The CDR3 totals 16 residues. The CDR3 region has the DNA TGTGCCATCAGTGAGTCGACTAGCGGGTCTCTCAATGAGCAGTTCTTC. Amino acids: CAISESTSGSLNEQFF.

CDR3 region: CARQDSSYNEQFF. For the CDR3, the DNA is TGTGCCAGACAGGACAGCTCCTACAATGAGCAGTTCTTC. The chain couples TRBV7-2 to TRBJ2-1, with D maybe TRBD1 (6 bases). Germline-derived CDR1 and CDR2 are SGHTA and FQGNSA. Trimming took off 9 bases at V and 0 bases at J, with 9 bases between the two ends. The CDR3 is made up of 13 amino acids.

The chain carries TRBV6-5 and TRBJ2-5, with 10 bases aligning to TRBD2. The V gene's germline CDR1 is MNHEY and CDR2 SVGAGI. There are 16 residues in the CDR3. Trimming removed 1 base from V and 4 bases from J; junction bases left unmatched: 6. CDR3 region: CASSYWASGGRETQYF. The CDR3 DNA reads as TGTGCCAGCAGTTACTGGGCTAGCGGGGGTCGAGAGACCCAGTACTTC.

CDR3 amino acids: CASSLGTGGGQGTQYF. The CDR3 DNA reads TGTGCCAGCAGCTTAGGAACAGGGGGTGGACAGGGGACCCAGTACTTC. This chain uses TRBV7-2 with TRBJ2-5; 8 bases are shared with TRBD1. CDR1 is SGHTA, CDR2 FQGNSA, per germline. With V trimmed by 1 base and J by 7 bases, 11 bases remained unmatched. The CDR3 extends over 16 amino acids.

J is TRBJ1-2 and V is TRBV4-1, with TRBD1 identical over 7 bases. V gave up 4 bases and J gave up 0 bases; unmatched junction bases: 8. This CDR3 comprises 16 residues. Per germline, CDR1 MGHRA and CDR2 YSYEKL. The DNA for the CDR3 is TGCGCCAGCAGCCTACCGGGACAGCGAACTAACTATGGCTACACCTTC. Encoded protein: CASSLPGQRTNYGYTF.

V and J are TRBV7-9 and TRBJ2-5; D remains ambiguous. This CDR3 is 11 amino acids long. Germline CDR1 is SEHNR and CDR2 is FQNEAQ (reference sequence). V was cut by 7 bases and J by 1 base, with 4 bases left in between. The CDR3 nucleotides are TGTGCCAGCACCTTCCAAGAGACCCAGTACTTC. Translation: CASTFQETQYF.